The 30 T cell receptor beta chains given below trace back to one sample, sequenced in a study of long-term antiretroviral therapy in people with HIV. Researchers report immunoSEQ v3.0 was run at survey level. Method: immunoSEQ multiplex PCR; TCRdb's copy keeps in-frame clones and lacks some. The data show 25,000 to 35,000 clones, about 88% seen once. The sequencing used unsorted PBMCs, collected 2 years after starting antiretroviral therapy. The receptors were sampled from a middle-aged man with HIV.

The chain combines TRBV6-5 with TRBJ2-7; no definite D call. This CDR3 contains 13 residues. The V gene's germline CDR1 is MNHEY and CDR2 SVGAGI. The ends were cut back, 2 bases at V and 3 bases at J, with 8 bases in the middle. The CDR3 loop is CASSYRENYEQYF. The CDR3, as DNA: TGTGCCAGCAGTTACAGGGAAAACTACGAGCAGTACTTC.

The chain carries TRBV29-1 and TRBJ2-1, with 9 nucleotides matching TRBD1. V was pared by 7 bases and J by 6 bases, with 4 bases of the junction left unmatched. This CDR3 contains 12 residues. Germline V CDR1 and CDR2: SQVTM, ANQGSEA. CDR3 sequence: CSATTGGNEQFF. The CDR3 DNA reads TGCAGCGCAACGACAGGGGGCAATGAGCAGTTCTTC.

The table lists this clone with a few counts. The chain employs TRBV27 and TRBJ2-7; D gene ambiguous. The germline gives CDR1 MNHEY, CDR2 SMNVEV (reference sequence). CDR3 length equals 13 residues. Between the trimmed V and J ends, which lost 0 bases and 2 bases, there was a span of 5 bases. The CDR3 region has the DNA TGTGCCAGCAGTTTATCTAGTACCTACGAGCAGTACTTC. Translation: CASSLSSTYEQYF.

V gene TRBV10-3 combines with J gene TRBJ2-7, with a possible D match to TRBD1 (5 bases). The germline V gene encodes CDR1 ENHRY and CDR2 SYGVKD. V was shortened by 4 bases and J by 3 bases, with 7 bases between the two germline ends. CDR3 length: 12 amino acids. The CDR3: CAISGQGYEQYF. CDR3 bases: TGTGCCATCAGTGGGCAGGGCTACGAGCAGTACTTC.

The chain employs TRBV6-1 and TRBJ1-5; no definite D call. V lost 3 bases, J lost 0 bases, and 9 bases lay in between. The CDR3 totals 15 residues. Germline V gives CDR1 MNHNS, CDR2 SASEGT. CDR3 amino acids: CASSEQSHSNQPQHF. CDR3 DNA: TGTGCCAGCAGTGAGCAAAGCCATAGCAATCAGCCCCAGCATTTT.

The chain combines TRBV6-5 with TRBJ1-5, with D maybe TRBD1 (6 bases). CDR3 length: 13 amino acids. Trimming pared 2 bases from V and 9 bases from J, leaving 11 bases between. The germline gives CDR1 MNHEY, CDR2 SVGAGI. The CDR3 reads CASSYKGGGPQHF. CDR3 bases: TGTGCCAGCAGTTACAAGGGGGGCGGGCCCCAGCATTTT.

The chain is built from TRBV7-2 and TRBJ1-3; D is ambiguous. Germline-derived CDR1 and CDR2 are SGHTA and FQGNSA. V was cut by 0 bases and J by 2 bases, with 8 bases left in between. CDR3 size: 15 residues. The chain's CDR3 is CASSLASPTGNTIYF. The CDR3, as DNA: TGTGCCAGCAGCTTAGCTTCCCCTACTGGAAACACCATATATTTT. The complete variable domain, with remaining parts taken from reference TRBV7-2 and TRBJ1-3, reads GAGVSQSPSNKVTEKGKDVELRCDPISGHTALYWYRQSLGQGLEFLIYFQGNSAPDKSGLPSDRFSAERTGGSVSTLTIQRTQQEDSAVYLCASSLASPTGNTIYFGEGSWLTVV.

The CDR3 protein is CASSVGPGTGYNEQFF. The CDR3 DNA sequence: TGTGCCAGCAGCGTAGGACCGGGGACGGGATACAATGAGCAGTTCTTC. The chain recombines TRBV9 with TRBJ2-1; perhaps D is TRBD1 or TRBD2 (5 bases each). V shed 0 bases and J shed 4 bases, with 14 bases lying between them. Per germline, CDR1 SGDLS and CDR2 YYNGEE. The CDR3 is 16 residues long.

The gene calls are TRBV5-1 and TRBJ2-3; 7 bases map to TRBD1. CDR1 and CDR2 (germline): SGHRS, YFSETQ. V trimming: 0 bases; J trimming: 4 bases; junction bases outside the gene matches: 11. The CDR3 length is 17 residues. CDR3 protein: CASSLGIGGVGADTQYF. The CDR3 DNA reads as TGCGCCAGCAGCTTGGGTATAGGGGGCGTAGGGGCAGATACGCAGTATTTT.

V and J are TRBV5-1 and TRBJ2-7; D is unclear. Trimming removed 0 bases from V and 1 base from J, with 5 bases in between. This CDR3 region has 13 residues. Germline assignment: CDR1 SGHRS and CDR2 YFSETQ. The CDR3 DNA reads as TGCGCCAGCAGCTTGGCCTTATCCTACGAGCAGTACTTC. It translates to CASSLALSYEQYF.

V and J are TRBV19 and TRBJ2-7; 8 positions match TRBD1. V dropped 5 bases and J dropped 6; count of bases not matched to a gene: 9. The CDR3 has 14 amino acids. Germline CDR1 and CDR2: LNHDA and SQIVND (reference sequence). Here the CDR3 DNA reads TGTGCCAGTAGTTTAACAGGGGGTGAGGTCGAGCAGTACTTC. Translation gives CASSLTGGEVEQYF.

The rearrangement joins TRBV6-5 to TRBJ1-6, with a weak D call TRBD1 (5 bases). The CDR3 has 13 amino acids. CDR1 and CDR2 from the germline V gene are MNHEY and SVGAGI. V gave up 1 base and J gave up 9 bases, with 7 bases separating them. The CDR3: CASSYLGTSPLHF. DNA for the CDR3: TGTGCCAGCAGTTACTTGGGGACTTCACCCCTCCACTTT.

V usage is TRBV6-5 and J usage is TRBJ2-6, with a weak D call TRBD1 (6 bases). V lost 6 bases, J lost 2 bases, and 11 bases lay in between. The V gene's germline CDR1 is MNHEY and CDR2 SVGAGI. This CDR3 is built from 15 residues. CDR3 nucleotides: TGTGCCAGCAGCCCAGGGGCCGCTGGGGCCAACGTCCTGACTTTC. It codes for CASSPGAAGANVLTF.

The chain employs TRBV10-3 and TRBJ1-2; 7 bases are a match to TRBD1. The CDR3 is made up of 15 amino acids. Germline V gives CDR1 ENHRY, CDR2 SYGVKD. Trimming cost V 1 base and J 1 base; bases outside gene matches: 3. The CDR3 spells CAISEYRDSNYGYTF. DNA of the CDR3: TGTGCCATCAGTGAGTATCGGGACAGTAACTATGGCTACACCTTC.

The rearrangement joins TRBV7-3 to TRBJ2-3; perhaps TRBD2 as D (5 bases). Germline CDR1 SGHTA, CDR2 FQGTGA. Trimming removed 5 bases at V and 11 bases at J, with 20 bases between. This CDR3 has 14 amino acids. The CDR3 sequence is CASSPLPDSPGQYF. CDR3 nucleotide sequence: TGTGCCAGCAGCCCTCTACCGGACTCCCCGGGGCAGTATTTT.

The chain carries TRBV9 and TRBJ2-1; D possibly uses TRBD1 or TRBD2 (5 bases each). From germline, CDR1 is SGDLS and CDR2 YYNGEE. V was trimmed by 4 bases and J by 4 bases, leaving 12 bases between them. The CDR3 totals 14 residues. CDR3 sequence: CASSPGTSYNEQFF. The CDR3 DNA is TGTGCCAGCAGCCCGGGGACCTCATACAATGAGCAGTTCTTC. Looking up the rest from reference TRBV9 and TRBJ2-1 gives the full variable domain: DSGVTQTPKHLITATGQRVTLRCSPRSGDLSVYWYQQSLDQGLQFLIQYYNGEERAKGNILERFSAQQFPDLHSELNLSSLELGDSALYFCASSPGTSYNEQFFGPGTRLTVL.

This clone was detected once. The CDR3: CASSPAQVEDYEQYF. CDR3 nucleotide sequence: TGTGCCAGCAGCCCCGCACAGGTAGAGGATTACGAGCAGTACTTC. This rearrangement joins TRBV7-9 to TRBJ2-7; the D gene is possibly TRBD1 (5 bases). Per germline, CDR1 SEHNR and CDR2 FQNEAQ (reference sequence). The CDR3 runs to 15 residues. Trimming removed 5 bases at V and 4 bases at J, with 18 bases between.

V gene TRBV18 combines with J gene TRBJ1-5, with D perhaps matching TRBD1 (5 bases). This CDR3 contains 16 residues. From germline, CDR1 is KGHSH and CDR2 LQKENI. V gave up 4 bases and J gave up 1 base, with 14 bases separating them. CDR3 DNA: TGTGCCAGCTCACTCCTCCGGGACGGGAGCAATCAGCCCCAGCATTTT. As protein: CASSLLRDGSNQPQHF.

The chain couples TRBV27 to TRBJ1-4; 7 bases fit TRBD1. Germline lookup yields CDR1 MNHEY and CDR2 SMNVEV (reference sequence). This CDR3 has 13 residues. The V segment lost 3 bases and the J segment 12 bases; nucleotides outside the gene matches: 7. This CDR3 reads CASSLFRGTELFF. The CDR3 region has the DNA TGTGCCAGCAGTTTGTTCAGGGGGACGGAACTGTTTTTT.

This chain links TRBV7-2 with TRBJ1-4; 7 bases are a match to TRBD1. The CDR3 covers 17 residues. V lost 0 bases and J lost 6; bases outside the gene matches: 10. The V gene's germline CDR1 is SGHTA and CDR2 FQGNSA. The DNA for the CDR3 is TGTGCCAGCAGCTTAGCCCTTTGGAGGGGGCAGGATGAAAAACTGTTTTTT. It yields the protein CASSLALWRGQDEKLFF.

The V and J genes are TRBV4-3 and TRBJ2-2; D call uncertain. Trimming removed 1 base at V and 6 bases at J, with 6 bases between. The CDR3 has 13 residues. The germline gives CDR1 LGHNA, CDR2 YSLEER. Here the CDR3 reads CASSQGTPGELFF. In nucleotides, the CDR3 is TGCGCCAGCAGCCAAGGTACCCCCGGGGAGCTGTTTTTT.

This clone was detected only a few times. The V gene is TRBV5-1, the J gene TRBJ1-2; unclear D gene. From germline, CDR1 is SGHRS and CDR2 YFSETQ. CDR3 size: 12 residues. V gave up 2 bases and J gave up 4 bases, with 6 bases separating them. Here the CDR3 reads CASSLGFYGYTF. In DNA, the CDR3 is TGCGCCAGCAGCTTAGGATTCTATGGCTACACCTTC.

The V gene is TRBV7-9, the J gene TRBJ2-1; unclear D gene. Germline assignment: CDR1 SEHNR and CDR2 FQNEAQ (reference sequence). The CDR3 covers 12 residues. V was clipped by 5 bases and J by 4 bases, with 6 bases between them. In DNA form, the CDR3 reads TGTGCCAGCAGCCCCTATTACAATGAGCAGTTCTTC. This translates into CASSPYYNEQFF.

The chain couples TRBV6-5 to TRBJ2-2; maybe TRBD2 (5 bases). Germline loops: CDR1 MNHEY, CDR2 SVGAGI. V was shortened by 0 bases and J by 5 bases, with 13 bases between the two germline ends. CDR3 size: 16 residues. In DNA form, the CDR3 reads TGTGCCAGCAGTTACTCTCCTCTGAGGGCAACCGGGGAGCTGTTTTTT. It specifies CASSYSPLRATGELFF.

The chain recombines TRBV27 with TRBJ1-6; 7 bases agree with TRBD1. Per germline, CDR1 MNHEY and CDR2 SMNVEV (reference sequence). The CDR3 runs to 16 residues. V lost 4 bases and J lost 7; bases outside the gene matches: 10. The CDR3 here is CASSSTRQGLNSPLHF. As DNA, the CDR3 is TGTGCCAGCAGTTCCACTCGACAGGGACTGAATTCACCCCTCCACTTT.

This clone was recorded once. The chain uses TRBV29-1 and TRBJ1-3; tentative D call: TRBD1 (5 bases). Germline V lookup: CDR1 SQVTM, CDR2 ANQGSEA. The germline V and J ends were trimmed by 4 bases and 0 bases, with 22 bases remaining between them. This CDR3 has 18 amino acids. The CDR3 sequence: CSVVGPDRDGISGNTIYF. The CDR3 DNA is TGCAGCGTTGTGGGGCCGGACCGGGACGGGATCTCTGGAAACACCATATATTTT.

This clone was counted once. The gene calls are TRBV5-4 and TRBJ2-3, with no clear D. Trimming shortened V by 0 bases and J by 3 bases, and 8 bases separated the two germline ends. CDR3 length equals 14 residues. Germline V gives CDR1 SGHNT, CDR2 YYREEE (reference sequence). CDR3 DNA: TGTGCCAGCAGCTTGGTTGGGGTAACAGATACGCAGTATTTT. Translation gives CASSLVGVTDTQYF.

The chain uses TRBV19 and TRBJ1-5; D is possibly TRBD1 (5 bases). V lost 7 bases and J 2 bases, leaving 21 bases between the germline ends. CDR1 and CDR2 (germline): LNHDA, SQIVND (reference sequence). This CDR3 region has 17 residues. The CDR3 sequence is CASTRTSSREGNQPQHF. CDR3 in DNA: TGTGCCAGTACCCGGACATCGTCCCGAGAAGGCAATCAGCCCCAGCATTTT. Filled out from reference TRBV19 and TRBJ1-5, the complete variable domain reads DGGITQSPKYLFRKEGQNVTLSCEQNLNHDAMYWYRQDPGQGLRLIYYSQIVNDFQKGDIAEGYSVSREKKESFPLTVTSAQKNPTAFYLCASTRTSSREGNQPQHFGDGTRLSIL.

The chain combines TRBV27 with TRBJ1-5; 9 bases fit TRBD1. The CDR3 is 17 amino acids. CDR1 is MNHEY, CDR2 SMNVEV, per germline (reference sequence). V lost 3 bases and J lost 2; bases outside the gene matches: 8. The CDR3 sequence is CASSFGLDRGRNQPQHF. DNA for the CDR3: TGTGCCAGCAGTTTCGGGCTGGACAGGGGTCGCAATCAGCCCCAGCATTTT.

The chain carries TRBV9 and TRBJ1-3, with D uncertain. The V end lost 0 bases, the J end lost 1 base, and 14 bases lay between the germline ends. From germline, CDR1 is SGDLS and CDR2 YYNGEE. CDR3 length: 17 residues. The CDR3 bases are TGTGCCAGCAGCGTAGATGATTCCGTCCTGTCTGGAAACACCATATATTTT. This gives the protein CASSVDDSVLSGNTIYF.